The T cell receptor (beta chain) described here comes from a study of cytomegalovirus exposure and HLA in healthy donors. Study conclusions and caveats: Most of the TCR beta V segments (in an earlier analysis) were productive either about 90% or about 30% of the time. A later analysis linked a missense DCLRE1C variant to TCR beta V- and J-gene trimming.

This PCR relied on a set of 60 Vbeta primers and 13 Jbeta primers. Profiling relied on immunoSEQ multiplex PCR, and the TCRdb table lists in-frame clones only, not all of them. Of 150,000 to 200,000 clones listed, roughly 83% were seen once; the top ten hold around 0.24%. This clone was seen once. The antigen is undetermined. This CDR3 contains 13 residues. In germline, CDR1 is SGHRS, CDR2 YFSETQ. The junction had 12 bases not matched to a gene; V was cut back by 4 bases and J by 12 bases. Sample: PBMCs. The chain carries TRBV5-1 and TRBJ1-2; 7 bases are shared with TRBD1. This TCR was recovered from a boy younger than 18 in good health and CMV-seronegative. CDR3 DNA sequence: TGCGCCAGCAGCCCGGCGGGACAGCGTTCCCACACCTTC. Amino acid sequence: CASSPAGQRSHTF. Looking up the rest from reference TRBV5-1 and TRBJ1-2 gives the full variable domain: KAGVTQTPRYLIKTRGQQVTLSCSPISGHRSVSWYQQTPGQGLQFLFEYFSETQRNKGNFPGRFSGRQFSNSRSEMNVSTLELGDSALYLCASSPAGQRSHTFGSGTRLTVV.